The rows below give T cell receptor beta chains drawn from one sample of a study of blood T cell repertoires in COVID-19. Repertoires were generated with immunoSEQ multiplex PCR, while TCRdb's copy carries only in-frame clones and drops some. The sample has 370,000 or so clones; more than 75% are singletons. The specimen sequenced was peripheral blood. The source is a human donor with acute or convalescent COVID-19. The donor label of this sample is uncertain. The CDR3 runs from the conserved cysteine through the conserved F or W. A D gene is named only where the DNA matches it firmly. Clone size is not always given. Where it is, it says once, few, many or a class for expanded clones.

clone_size | cdr3_length | j_call | d_call | v_call | cdr3_aa | cdr3_nt
many | 13 | TRBJ1-6 | NA | TRBV30 | CAWSVQYNSPLHF | TGTGCCTGGAGTGTACAATATAATTCACCCCTCCACTTT
many | 14 | TRBJ1-4 | NA | TRBV15 | CATSRNRAREKLFF | TGTGCCACCAGCAGGAACAGGGCCAGGGAAAAACTGTTTTTT
NA | 19 | TRBJ2-5 | TRBD2 | TRBV19 | CASSIDLTSGGANGETQYF | TGTGCCAGTAGTATAGATCTGACTAGCGGGGGGGCCAATGGAGAGACCCAGTACTTC
NA | 14 | TRBJ1-6 | NA | TRBV19 | CASGQLLGTSPLHF | TGTGCCAGTGGACAGCTCCTGGGAACCTCACCCCTCCACTTT
NA | 16 | TRBJ2-1 | TRBD2 | TRBV7-2 | CASSFSGTSGGNEQFF | TGTGCCAGCAGCTTCTCCGGGACTAGCGGGGGGAATGAGCAGTTCTTC
NA | 14 | TRBJ1-1 | NA | TRBV2 | CASSDLVGGVEAFF | TGTGCCAGCAGTGATTTAGTAGGGGGGGTTGAAGCTTTCTTT
once | 13 | TRBJ2-7 | NA | TRBV24-1 | CATSDRRGSEQYF | TGTGCCACCAGTGACAGAAGGGGGAGCGAGCAGTACTTC
NA | 15 | TRBJ2-1 | TRBD2 | TRBV5-4 | CASSLYSSGYNEQFF | TGTGCCAGCAGCTTGTATTCTAGCGGTTACAATGAGCAGTTCTTC
NA | 17 | TRBJ2-1 | TRBD1 | TRBV7-6 | CASSANQQGAGYNEQFF | TGTGCCAGCAGCGCCAACCAACAGGGGGCCGGCTACAATGAGCAGTTCTTC
NA | 15 | TRBJ1-2 | NA | TRBV7-2 | CASSLSGMVGRGYTF | TGTGCCAGCAGCTTAAGTGGTATGGTGGGCCGAGGCTACACCTTC